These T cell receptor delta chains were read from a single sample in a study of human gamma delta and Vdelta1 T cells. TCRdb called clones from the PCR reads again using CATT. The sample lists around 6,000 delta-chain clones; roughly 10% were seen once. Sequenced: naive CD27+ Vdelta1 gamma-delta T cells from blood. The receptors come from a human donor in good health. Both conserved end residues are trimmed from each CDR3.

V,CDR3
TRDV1,ALGDNPLRGGDRYTDKLI
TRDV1,ALGELSRPYSLGDTLGYKLI
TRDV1,ALGENSSRSYFKLRYWGIGKLI
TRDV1,ALGEPRAGGHKTDKLI
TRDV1,ALGEGAFLRRLGSVKSAKLI
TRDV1,ALKGAWGSYYQNTDKLI
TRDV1,ALGAPVRNILRATKPPLTYTDKLI
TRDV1,ALGTPFLPNRGYTDKLI
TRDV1,ALGGPRPYTDKLI
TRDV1,ALGDILFLLVLGVWYTDKLI
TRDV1,ALGELAALAKNWGIRVRTDKLI
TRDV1,ALGEIKGRPSPTRGIRFGDKLI
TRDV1,ALGDAPAIPKTKVYTDKLI
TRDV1,ALGVRLHPSFSYTGVYAQNTDKLI
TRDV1,ALGRGLLPGDSTDKLI
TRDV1,ALGGGSPTGGYGIYKLI
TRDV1,ALGLPAGLLVQYTDKLI
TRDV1,ALGEPSWSSSTGTHWTDKLI
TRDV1,ALGKRGWAYTDKLI
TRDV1,ALGELGNSSQGYWGIRYLYTDKLI
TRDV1,ALGEPPPVEGDSEEPLI
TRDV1,ALGGGMIGYSRWGIRVGDTDKLI
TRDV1,ALGECSAPCEFFRYTDKLI
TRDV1,ALGEIRVELISRDGGVTDKLI
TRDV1,ALGELSFRGVPKYTDKLI
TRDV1,ALGELSSYLRIRRDTDKLI
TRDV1,ALGTRRFPAVLGEIADKLI
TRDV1,ALGPPRRGYTRRWGIPKLI
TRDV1,ALGERPNRGRRPSHKLI
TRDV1,ALGGRLPTNTGGYREGGTDKLI
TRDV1,ALGEIRPSYLRYWGDTDKLI
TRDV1,ALGERRGGTPRPYTDKLI
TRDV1,ALGEPPRWGDTGSLVRGKLI
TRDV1,ALGPKRPSPKLGITYTDKLI
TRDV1,ALGGLPTYISTDKLI
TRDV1,ALGALSYIPPYNWGSGHTDKLI
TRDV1,ALGKHLPTNRFGTYTDKLI
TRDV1,ALGPHTRPSYAKGGAYSRLADKLI
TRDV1,ALGGLVPTIKYWGSHTDKLI
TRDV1,ALGLRGWRGTDKLI
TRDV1,ALGSRPSRGPFTDKLI
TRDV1,ALGGLVTYTGGYAFPDKLI
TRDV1,ALGELRPSRGGGGYQPRTDKLI
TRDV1,ALGAFFSKRLLGDTRKADKLI
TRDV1,ALGERSYWGTLKLKGTDKLI
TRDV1,ALGERLRTQHEDKLI
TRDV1,ALGEFTPDPDVLGDTRDRNKIKLI
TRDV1,ALGSGYGKGVSKLI
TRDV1,ALGELILRRGYRGGDKLI
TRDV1,ALGEPHFRGRGTDKLI
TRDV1,ALGELTFRHKLI
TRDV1,ALGGLRPNTRYTDKLI
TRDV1,ALGNSRRGDTRGTDKLI
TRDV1,ALGINRLQTGGYLTDKLI
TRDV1,ALGEPSNVPYVVLGTDKLI
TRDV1,ALGELGDLTHRNWGIRRLI
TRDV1,ALGESTQRVWGIQGTDKLI
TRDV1,ALGKKQGADSPSPRGLGVRRRYTDKLI